These 13 T cell receptor beta chains originate from one sample sequenced in a study of blood T cell repertoires in COVID-19. Profiling relied on immunoSEQ multiplex PCR, and the TCRdb table lists in-frame clones only, not all of them. The table shows 240,000 or so clones, with roughly 86% occurring only once. Sequenced input: peripheral blood. All receptors derive from a woman in her sixties or seventies with active or convalescent COVID-19.

A few counts support this clone. The chain joins TRBV18 to TRBJ2-7; TRBD1 might be the D (8 bases). The ends were cut back, 5 bases at V and 1 base at J, with 18 bases in the middle. This CDR3 has 16 amino acids. Germline-derived CDR1 and CDR2 are KGHSH and LQKENI. This chain's CDR3 is CASSAEQGGVSYEQYF. CDR3 coding DNA: TGTGCCAGCTCAGCCGAACAGGGGGGGGTTTCCTACGAGCAGTACTTC.

The chain joins TRBV7-2 to TRBJ2-7, with unresolved D. Germline CDR1 reads SGHTA; CDR2 reads FQGNSA. With 1 base removed from V and 3 bases from J, the gap between germline ends came to 10 bases. The CDR3 spans 14 residues. DNA of the CDR3: TGTGCCAGCAGCTTAGGATTCGCAGGCTACGAGCAGTACTTC. This sequence encodes CASSLGFAGYEQYF.

This clone occurred a few times. The V and J genes are TRBV11-2 and TRBJ1-2; perhaps TRBD1 as D (6 bases). In germline, CDR1 is SGHAT, CDR2 FQNNGV. Trimming pared 1 base from V and 2 bases from J, leaving 11 bases between. There are 15 residues in the CDR3. As DNA, the CDR3 is TGTGCCAGCAGCTTAGTCCAGGGGTGGAACTATGGCTACACCTTC. Protein: CASSLVQGWNYGYTF.

The table lists this clone with a few counts. This rearrangement joins TRBV2 to TRBJ1-2; no clear D. Germline V gene data show CDR1 as SNHLY and CDR2 as FYNNEI. The V and J ends lost 6 bases and 8 bases respectively, with 4 bases between them. The CDR3 is 9 amino acids. CDR3 protein: CASSPGYTF. For the CDR3, the DNA is TGTGCCAGCAGCCCGGGCTACACCTTC. Combining the CDR3 with reference TRBV2 and TRBJ1-2 gives the whole variable domain EPEVTQTPSHQVTQMGQEVILRCVPISNHLYFYWYRQILGQKVEFLVSFYNNEISEKSEIFDDQFSVERPDGSNFTLKIRSTKLEDSAMYFCASSPGYTFGSGTRLTVV.

The chain combines TRBV24-1 with TRBJ1-1; TRBD1 aligns across 7 bases. The CDR3 sequence is 14 residues long. Germline loops: CDR1 KGHDR, CDR2 SFDVKD. V shed 2 bases, J shed 3 bases, and the junction held 2 bases outside the gene matches. The CDR3 sequence: CATSDSTGYTEAFF. In nucleotides, the CDR3 is TGTGCCACCAGTGATTCGACAGGGTACACTGAAGCTTTCTTT.

The J gene is TRBJ2-5, the V gene TRBV19; D is perhaps TRBD1 (6 bases). The CDR3 consists of 14 residues. The V and J ends lost 1 base and 5 bases respectively, with 11 bases between them. Germline CDR1 and CDR2: LNHDA and SQIVND (reference sequence). Written as DNA, the CDR3 is TGTGCCAGTAGTATAGGGGACACTTTCGAGACCCAGTACTTC. Amino acids: CASSIGDTFETQYF.

The CDR3 DNA reads TGCAGCGTTGAGGCAGGGTATGGAGATACGCAGTATTTT. The encoded protein is CSVEAGYGDTQYF. The chain combines TRBV29-1 with TRBJ2-3; weak D call: TRBD1 (5 bases). The V end lost 3 bases, the J end lost 5 bases, and 12 bases lay between the germline ends. Per germline, CDR1 SQVTM and CDR2 ANQGSEA. The CDR3 has 13 residues.

CDR3 residues: CASSLRHRQGTGELFF. CDR3 in DNA: TGTGCCAGCAGCTTAAGGCACAGGCAAGGCACCGGGGAGCTGTTTTTT. V usage is TRBV5-5 and J usage is TRBJ2-2; TRBD1 might be the D (5 bases). CDR1 SGHKS and CDR2 YYEKEE come from the germline V gene (reference sequence). This CDR3 region has 16 residues. V lost 2 bases and J lost 4, with 15 bases in between.

This chain joins TRBV27 and TRBJ2-3; 7 nucleotides line up with TRBD1. From germline, CDR1 is MNHEY and CDR2 SMNVEV (reference sequence). Trimming at V came to 6 bases and at J to 0 bases, leaving 3 bases not matched to a gene. The length of the CDR3 is 14 residues. The CDR3 nucleotides are TGTGCCAGCAGGTTAGGGGGCAGCACAGATACGCAGTATTTT. Amino acids: CASRLGGSTDTQYF.

The rearrangement links TRBV5-1 to TRBJ1-3, with 7 bases fitting TRBD1. This CDR3 spans 16 amino acids. V gave up 1 base and J gave up 4 bases; unmatched junction bases: 8. Germline values: CDR1 SGHRS, CDR2 YFSETQ. CDR3 sequence: CASSLTGEVSGNTIYF. CDR3 bases: TGCGCCAGCAGCTTGACAGGGGAGGTGTCCGGAAACACCATATATTTT.

V is TRBV9 and J is TRBJ2-1; D gene unclear. Trimming left V 1 base short and J 6 bases short, with 8 bases between. The length of the CDR3 is 13 residues. Per germline, CDR1 SGDLS and CDR2 YYNGEE. In DNA form, the CDR3 reads TGTGCCAGCAGCGTACTGACGGGCAATGAGCAGTTCTTC. It codes for CASSVLTGNEQFF.

The chain has TRBV7-8 and TRBJ1-1; 10 bases line up with TRBD1. CDR3 size: 14 residues. Per germline, CDR1 SGHVS and CDR2 FQNEAQ. V dropped 5 bases and J dropped 5; count of bases not matched to a gene: 5. The CDR3 is CASSQGQGDTEAFF. The CDR3 DNA sequence: TGTGCCAGCAGCCAAGGACAGGGGGATACTGAAGCTTTCTTT.

The genes are TRBV28 and TRBJ2-2, with TRBD1 matching 7 bases. Germline lookup yields CDR1 MDHEN and CDR2 SYDVKM. V dropped 7 bases and J dropped 2; count of bases not matched to a gene: 7. This CDR3 spans 15 amino acids. CDR3 nucleotide sequence: TGTGCCAGCACCTCCGGGACAGCCAACACCGGGGAGCTGTTTTTT. This translates into CASTSGTANTGELFF. Looking up the rest from reference TRBV28 and TRBJ2-2 gives the full variable domain: DVKVTQSSRYLVKRTGEKVFLECVQDMDHENMFWYRQDPGLGLRLIYFSYDVKMKEKGDIPEGYSVSREKKERFSLILESASTNQTSMYLCASTSGTANTGELFFGEGSRLTVL.